The T cell receptor beta chain under discussion was sequenced for a study of cytomegalovirus exposure and HLA in healthy donors. At the level of the study: Early released data had approximately 86 million unique TCRs, all coming from HLA-typed donors.

All donors participated as healthy donors of bone marrow. General study findings and limits: Later analysis revealed greater clonal expansion in HLA-associated TCR beta chains than in equally common others. The study designated some 180 TCR beta chains cytomegalovirus-associated.

Comments on this clone: Its antigen is currently unknown.

Researchers ran the PCR with 60 Vbeta and 13 Jbeta primers. Only in-frame clones appear in the TCRdb table, and some are missing; sequencing was by immunoSEQ multiplex PCR. The sample contains about 130,000 clones, roughly a tenth of which appear only once. The CDR3 loop spans 16 amino acids. V lost 0 bases and J lost 2; bases outside the gene matches: 6. The germline V gene has CDR1 SGDLS and CDR2 YYNGEE. This sequence joins TRBV9 and TRBJ2-3; 7 bases fit TRBD2. This TCR was recovered from a young woman in good health and CMV-seropositive. Material: PBMCs. CDR3 region: CASSVGVGGNTDTQYF. CDR3 nucleotide sequence: TGTGCCAGCAGCGTAGGAGTGGGAGGGAACACAGATACGCAGTATTTT.